This TCR beta chain is from a study of blood T cell repertoires in COVID-19. Trimming removed 0 bases at V and 7 bases at J, with 6 bases between. The CDR3 is made up of 12 amino acids. Germline-derived CDR1 and CDR2 are GTSNPN and SVGIG (reference sequence). Only in-frame clones appear in the TCRdb table, and some are missing; sequencing was by immunoSEQ multiplex PCR. The table has 390,000 or so clones, over 75% seen once. The sample was peripheral blood. This receptor was obtained from a woman aged 25 to 39 with COVID-19, enrolled during active disease. The gene calls are TRBV30 and TRBJ2-2; D unresolved. CDR3 loop: CAWSVGVGELFF. The CDR3 bases are TGTGCCTGGAGTGTAGGAGTCGGGGAGCTGTTTTTT.